This T cell receptor (beta chain) was obtained from a study of blood T cell repertoires in COVID-19. Overall study: Acute-phase and convalescent COVID-19 samples originated in the United States, Italy and Spain.

The CDR3 contains 15 residues. V was cut by 5 bases and J by 3 bases, with 14 bases left in between. Germline V gene data show CDR1 as SGHVS and CDR2 as FNYEAQ. This clone has only a few counts. Authors' processing steps: Amplification of reference gene primers was used by the study to estimate nucleated cell counts. Clones were read by immunoSEQ multiplex PCR, and TCRdb kept only the in-frame ones, dropping some. Clonal size and the V and J genes are those of that table, whereas D and trimming came from the DNA. Of some 170,000 clones listed, around 90% are singletons. Sequencing input: peripheral blood. The chain couples TRBV7-6 to TRBJ1-5; possible D gene TRBD1, 6 bases. The receptor was isolated from a woman aged 55-69 years who had recovered from COVID-19. CDR3 nucleotides: TGTGCCAGCAGCAGAGATACAGGGCCCAATCAGCCCCAGCATTTT. As protein: CASSRDTGPNQPQHF.